This entry lists 26 T cell receptor beta chains sequenced from one sample in a study of blood T cell repertoires in COVID-19. The assay was immunoSEQ multiplex PCR, and TCRdb's table has in-frame clones only and misses some. The sample shows some 220,000 clones, approximately 92% of them seen only once. The sample comprised PBMCs or T cells enriched from blood (not recorded which). These receptors were collected from a woman in her late teens or twenties in a cohort exposed to, infected with or recovered from COVID-19 (not recorded which).

V usage is TRBV19 and J usage is TRBJ2-3; 12 bases fit TRBD1. V trimming: 4 bases; J trimming: 0 bases; junction bases outside the gene matches: 11. CDR3 size: 19 residues. Germline assignment: CDR1 LNHDA and CDR2 SQIVND (reference sequence). CDR3 nucleotide sequence: TGTGCCAGTAGTACCGGGACAGGGGGCATCTTAGGGAGCACAGATACGCAGTATTTT. This encodes CASSTGTGGILGSTDTQYF.

This chain joins TRBV28 and TRBJ1-2, with 8 bases lining up with TRBD1. Trimming removed 2 bases from V and 4 bases from J; junction bases left unmatched: 3. Germline assignment: CDR1 MDHEN and CDR2 SYDVKM. The CDR3 runs to 14 residues. CDR3 loop: CASSLADRGYGYTF. The CDR3 DNA sequence: TGTGCCAGCAGTTTAGCCGACAGGGGCTATGGCTACACCTTC.

The chain combines TRBV19 with TRBJ2-1, with D tentatively TRBD1 (5 bases). The germline CDR1 and CDR2 sequences are LNHDA and SQIVND (reference sequence). With 9 bases removed from V and 6 bases from J, the gap between germline ends came to 21 bases. CDR3 length: 15 residues. The chain's CDR3 is CASRRRQGEGNEQFF. The CDR3 nucleotides are TGTGCCAGCCGACGTCGGCAGGGTGAAGGCAATGAGCAGTTCTTC.

In nucleotides, the CDR3 is TGTGCCAGCAGCGTATACAATGAGCAGTTCTTC. Amino acid sequence: CASSVYNEQFF. The rearrangement joins TRBV2 to TRBJ2-1; D is uncertain. CDR3 size: 11 residues. Germline V gene lookup returns CDR1 SNHLY and CDR2 FYNNEI. Trimming removed 6 bases from V and 4 bases from J, with 4 bases in between.

V gene TRBV11-2 combines with J gene TRBJ2-2; D gene unclear. CDR3 length: 16 residues. With 0 bases removed from V and 7 bases from J, the gap between germline ends came to 15 bases. Germline V gene data show CDR1 as SGHAT and CDR2 as FQNNGV. The DNA of the CDR3 is TGTGCCAGCAGCTTAGAGGGTAGCTGGCTTGGCGGGGAGCTGTTTTTT. It is translated as CASSLEGSWLGGELFF.

The chain employs TRBV10-3 and TRBJ2-3; perhaps TRBD2 as D (7 bases). Germline V gene lookup returns CDR1 ENHRY and CDR2 SYGVKD. The CDR3 sequence is 15 residues long. The ends were cut back, 4 bases at V and 3 bases at J, with 14 bases in the middle. CDR3 amino acids: CAISGGGQYTDTQYF. Here the CDR3 DNA reads TGTGCCATCAGTGGGGGGGGCCAGTATACAGATACGCAGTATTTT.

This clone was counted between two and nine times. The rearrangement joins TRBV6-2 or TRBV6-3 to TRBJ1-2, with a weak D call TRBD1 (5 bases). Trimming cost V 5 bases and J 8 bases, with 21 bases left between them. The germline CDR1 and CDR2 sequences are MNHEY and SVGEGT. The CDR3 is made up of 15 amino acids. The CDR3: CASSPNLGPTLGYTF. The CDR3 coding sequence is TGTGCCAGCAGTCCCAACCTGGGGCCAACCCTAGGCTACACCTTC.

The V gene is TRBV11-3, the J gene TRBJ1-1; tentatively, D is TRBD1 (5 bases). Germline values: CDR1 SGHNT, CDR2 YENEEA. Trimming pared 0 bases from V and 1 base from J, leaving 9 bases between. This CDR3 spans 15 amino acids. The CDR3 DNA reads as TGTGCCAGCAGCTTAGAGGGGCATTCGAACACTGAAGCTTTCTTT. Translating it yields CASSLEGHSNTEAFF.

The chain is built from TRBV21-1 and TRBJ1-2; the listed D gene, TRBD1, was not tested against the DNA. TRBV21-1 is noted as a pseudogene. The CDR3 has 15 amino acids. Written as DNA, the CDR3 is TGTGCCAGCAGCACCCCACCGACAGGGAACTATGGCTACACCTTC. Amino acids: CASSTPPTGNYGYTF.

The rearrangement joins TRBV25-1 to TRBJ2-6, with 12 positions matching TRBD1. Germline CDR1 MGHDK, CDR2 SYGVNS. The length of the CDR3 is 18 residues. The trim removed 2 bases at V and 2 bases at J, leaving 4 bases unmatched. CDR3 sequence reads: CASSEPGQGAAGANVLTF. The CDR3 DNA follows: TGTGCCAGCAGTGAACCGGGACAGGGGGCTGCTGGGGCCAACGTCCTGACTTTC.

The J gene is TRBJ2-3, the V gene TRBV5-1; D uncertain. This CDR3 region has 13 residues. Germline lookup yields CDR1 SGHRS and CDR2 YFSETQ. V lost 4 bases to trimming and J lost 4 bases, with 10 bases between them. DNA for the CDR3: TGCGCCAGCAGCCTGAGGCCGGCAGATACGCAGTATTTT. Protein sequence: CASSLRPADTQYF. Full variable domain (remainder filled in from reference TRBV5-1 and TRBJ2-3): KAGVTQTPRYLIKTRGQQVTLSCSPISGHRSVSWYQQTPGQGLQFLFEYFSETQRNKGNFPGRFSGRQFSNSRSEMNVSTLELGDSALYLCASSLRPADTQYFGPGTRLTVL.

The gene calls are TRBV29-1 and TRBJ2-7; possibly TRBD1 for D (7 bases). Trimming pared 0 bases from V and 0 bases from J, leaving 15 bases between. Germline CDR1 and CDR2: SQVTM and ANQGSEA. There are 16 residues in the CDR3. The CDR3 nucleotides are TGCAGCGTTGAAGACGGGGGACAGTCCTCCTCCTACGAGCAGTACTTC. As protein: CSVEDGGQSSSYEQYF.

This clone was counted a few times. The chain employs TRBV10-2 and TRBJ1-3; a possible D gene is TRBD1 (6 bases). The length of the CDR3 is 15 residues. With 6 bases removed from V and 0 bases from J, the gap between germline ends came to 12 bases. Germline V gives CDR1 WSHSY, CDR2 SAAADI. The CDR3 DNA sequence: TGCGCCAGCAGCCCACAGGGAAGCTCTGGAAACACCATATATTTT. Its protein is CASSPQGSSGNTIYF.

The chain uses TRBV5-6 and TRBJ2-1; 10 bases line up with TRBD2. Looked up from germline, CDR1 is SGHDT and CDR2 is YYEEEE. The CDR3 sequence is 14 residues long. With V trimmed by 3 bases and J by 9 bases, 6 bases remained unmatched. CDR3 nucleotides: TGTGCCAGCAGCTCTCTAGCGGGAGCGAGTGAGCAGTTCTTC. This gives the protein CASSSLAGASEQFF.

The chain joins TRBV5-1 to TRBJ2-3, with 13 bases lining up with TRBD2. V trimming: 4 bases; J trimming: 3 bases; junction bases outside the gene matches: 11. Germline V gene lookup returns CDR1 SGHRS and CDR2 YFSETQ. The CDR3 consists of 18 residues. The CDR3 DNA reads TGCGCCAGCAGCCCAAGGACTAGCGGGAGAGGGGGGACAGATACGCAGTATTTT. It codes for CASSPRTSGRGGTDTQYF.

This clone showed up just once. J is TRBJ2-3 and V is TRBV3-1 (or the pseudogene TRBV3-2), with D tentatively TRBD2 (6 bases). V lost 2 bases, J lost 1 base, and 10 bases lay in between. The CDR3 extends over 15 amino acids. Germline V lookup: CDR1 LGHDT, CDR2 YNNKEL (reference sequence). The CDR3 DNA reads as TGTGCCAGCAGCCAATCCGTAGCGGGCACAGATACGCAGTATTTT. This translates into CASSQSVAGTDTQYF.

The chain recombines TRBV5-1 with TRBJ1-4, with TRBD1 matching over 7 bases. V shed 0 bases, J shed 7 bases, and the junction held 6 bases outside the gene matches. The germline V gene has CDR1 SGHRS and CDR2 YFSETQ. The CDR3 totals 15 residues. The CDR3 reads CASSLAGGGGEKLFF. CDR3 sequence (DNA): TGCGCCAGCAGCTTGGCCGGAGGGGGCGGTGAAAAACTGTTTTTT.

The genes are TRBV10-3 and TRBJ2-5; 12 nucleotides line up with TRBD2. V was clipped by 6 bases and J by 10 bases; unmatched bases: 15. The CDR3 sequence is 16 residues long. Germline CDR1 reads ENHRY; CDR2 reads SYGVKD. In DNA, the CDR3 is TGTGCCATCAGCGTGGGACTAGCGGGCCCTTCTAGAAACCAGTACTTC. Translation gives CAISVGLAGPSRNQYF.

This clone was recorded only once. The chain carries TRBV11-1 and TRBJ2-2, with D perhaps matching TRBD1 (5 bases). Trimming stripped 1 base from V and 1 base from J, with 7 bases between. Germline CDR1 is SGHAT and CDR2 is FQDESV (reference sequence). CDR3 length: 15 residues. The CDR3 sequence is CASSLGQLNTGELFF. The CDR3 nucleotides read TGTGCCAGCAGCTTAGGACAGCTGAACACCGGGGAGCTGTTTTTT.

This clone was seen once. The V gene is TRBV18, the J gene TRBJ1-1, with D unclear. This CDR3 contains 12 residues. The V end was cut by 0 bases, the J end by 11 bases, with 10 bases between. CDR1 is KGHSH, CDR2 LQKENI, per germline. The CDR3 region is CASSPPSLEAFF. Here the CDR3 DNA reads TGTGCCAGCTCACCACCCTCCCTGGAGGCTTTCTTT.

The rearrangement uses TRBV11-3 and TRBJ1-2; 9 bases line up with TRBD1. CDR3 size: 18 residues. Germline CDR1 reads SGHNT; CDR2 reads YENEEA. After removal of 5 bases from V and 3 bases from J, the junction contained 16 bases not matched to a gene. The CDR3 loop reads CASSPPRDRAPPDYGYTF. CDR3 coding DNA: TGTGCCAGCAGCCCCCCCCGGGACAGGGCGCCCCCGGACTATGGCTACACCTTC.

This chain uses TRBV27 with TRBJ1-2; TRBD1 matches at 11 bases. J gave up 7 bases and V 6 bases, and 7 bases lay outside the gene matches. Germline V lookup: CDR1 MNHEY, CDR2 SMNVEV (reference sequence). The CDR3 totals 14 residues. DNA of the CDR3: TGTGCCAGCAGGAGGGGACAGGGGGGTAGTGGCTACACCTTC. This gives the protein CASRRGQGGSGYTF.

This clone was counted a single time. V and J are TRBV29-1 and TRBJ1-4; no clear D gene. This CDR3 spans 14 amino acids. Germline CDR1 and CDR2: SQVTM and ANQGSEA. V was cut by 7 bases and J by 4 bases, with 16 bases left in between. DNA for the CDR3: TGCAGCGCTCTGCCGACACAAAATAATGAAAAACTGTTTTTT. Its translation: CSALPTQNNEKLFF.

As regards this clone: Additional DNA sequences in this sample encode the identical CDR3. The chain carries TRBV7-9 and TRBJ1-4; D may be TRBD1 (5 bases). Germline V CDR1 and CDR2: SEHNR, FQNEAQ (reference sequence). The CDR3 spans 15 residues. The V end lost 5 bases, the J end lost 1 base, and 11 bases lay between the germline ends. CDR3 in DNA: TGTGCCAGCAGCCCCACGGGGGGAACTAATGAAAAACTGTTTTTT. It translates to CASSPTGGTNEKLFF.

The V gene is TRBV19, the J gene TRBJ1-5; 7 bases are a match to TRBD1. CDR3 size: 14 residues. Losses at the gene ends were 3 bases for V and 5 bases for J; bases not matched to a gene: 4. The germline gives CDR1 LNHDA, CDR2 SQIVND (reference sequence). The CDR3 region is CASSIRQGHQPQHF. CDR3 in DNA: TGTGCCAGTAGTATTCGACAGGGTCATCAGCCCCAGCATTTT.

This clone has only one observation. The chain combines TRBV18 with TRBJ1-4, with 7 bases fitting TRBD1. Germline CDR1 is KGHSH and CDR2 is LQKENI. The V segment lost 3 bases and the J segment 4 bases; nucleotides outside the gene matches: 8. This CDR3 is built from 16 residues. The CDR3 sequence is CASSPGTTGLNEKLFF. The CDR3 DNA sequence: TGTGCCAGCTCACCGGGGACGACAGGGCTTAATGAAAAACTGTTTTTT.